The 18 T cell receptor beta chains below were found in one sample sequenced in a study of Tregs in tolerant kidney transplant recipients. The protocol was immunoSEQ multiplex PCR, while the TCRdb copy is restricted to in-frame clones and leaves out a portion. In the table there are roughly 50,000 clones, approximately 89% of which are singletons. Related graft donors supplied nonmyeloablative bone marrow transplants, and mixed chimerism was transient. Source: CD8+ T cells from blood (PBMCs), taken 12 months after the transplant. The receptors derive from a human patient who received a combined kidney and bone marrow transplant. Certain T cells may be donor cells from the graft.

DNA for the CDR3: TGTGCCAGCAGCTTAGCGACGGGGGGCCTAGGCAATGAGCAGTTCTTC. Protein product: CASSLATGGLGNEQFF. This chain joins TRBV7-9 and TRBJ2-1; possible D gene TRBD2, 7 bases. This CDR3 spans 16 amino acids. Trimming removed 0 bases at V and 6 bases at J, with 15 bases between. CDR1 and CDR2 from the germline V gene are SEHNR and FQNEAQ (reference sequence).

This chain connects TRBV2 to TRBJ2-1, with D possibly being TRBD2 (5 bases). CDR1 is SNHLY, CDR2 FYNNEI, per germline. The CDR3 consists of 11 residues. The V end was cut by 4 bases, the J end by 7 bases, with 5 bases between. In DNA, the CDR3 is TGTGCCAGCAGTGGCGGGAATGAGCAGTTCTTC. Its translation: CASSGGNEQFF.

This clone was detected only a few times. The rearrangement links TRBV27 to TRBJ1-1; D gene ambiguous. The CDR3 runs to 13 residues. V gave up 3 bases and J gave up 1 base, with 6 bases separating them. Germline loops: CDR1 MNHEY, CDR2 SMNVEV (reference sequence). CDR3 residues: CASSLGQNTEAFF. CDR3 bases: TGTGCCAGCAGTTTGGGCCAGAACACTGAAGCTTTCTTT.

This chain joins TRBV29-1 and TRBJ1-1; D gene ambiguous. Looked up from germline, CDR1 is SQVTM and CDR2 is ANQGSEA. This CDR3 comprises 13 residues. The V end was cut by 7 bases, the J end by 0 bases, with 12 bases between. The CDR3 reads CSADSGMNTEAFF. The DNA for the CDR3 is TGCAGCGCCGACTCCGGGATGAACACTGAAGCTTTCTTT.

The chain couples TRBV19 to TRBJ2-5; D gene uncertain. TRBJ2-7 matches the DNA end more closely, so the J call is doubtful. This CDR3 region has 15 residues. Germline-derived CDR1 and CDR2 are LNHDA and SQIVND (reference sequence). CDR3 sequence (DNA): TGTGCCAGTAGTATAGATATAACAGAAAGCTACGAGCAGTACTTC. It codes for CASSIDITESYEQYF.

The chain is built from TRBV7-8 and TRBJ2-2; TRBD2 matches 8 bases. The CDR3 loop spans 14 amino acids. From germline, CDR1 is SGHVS and CDR2 FQNEAQ. V lost 5 bases to trimming and J lost 3 bases; unmatched junction nucleotides: 2. CDR3 amino acids: CASSPGGYTGELFF. In DNA, the CDR3 is TGTGCCAGCAGCCCGGGGGGGTACACCGGGGAGCTGTTTTTT.

This chain connects TRBV28 to TRBJ2-3; tentatively, D is TRBD1 (5 bases). The CDR3 is 14 residues long. The V end was cut by 3 bases, the J end by 1 base, with 8 bases between. Per germline, CDR1 MDHEN and CDR2 SYDVKM. The CDR3 nucleotides read TGTGCCAGCAGTTTTTTGACAGGCACAGATACGCAGTATTTT. It is translated as CASSFLTGTDTQYF. Full variable domain (outside the CDR3, taken from reference TRBV28 and TRBJ2-3): DVKVTQSSRYLVKRTGEKVFLECVQDMDHENMFWYRQDPGLGLRLIYFSYDVKMKEKGDIPEGYSVSREKKERFSLILESASTNQTSMYLCASSFLTGTDTQYFGPGTRLTVL.

Here the CDR3 reads CASSYTGGAGEKLFF. The CDR3 DNA sequence: TGTGCCAGCAGCTACACAGGGGGCGCCGGTGAAAAACTGTTTTTT. J is TRBJ1-4 and V is TRBV7-9; the match to TRBD1 covers 9 bases. There are 15 residues in the CDR3. Trimming removed 4 bases from V and 7 bases from J; junction bases left unmatched: 7. Germline CDR1 and CDR2: SEHNR and FQNEAQ (reference sequence).

The chain employs TRBV7-2 and TRBJ2-3; 12 bases align to TRBD2. The V gene end was trimmed by 5 bases and the J gene end by 5 bases; junction bases not matched to a gene: 11. The germline CDR1 and CDR2 sequences are SGHTA and FQGNSA. The CDR3 extends over 17 amino acids. This chain's CDR3 is CASSPRTSGALGDTQYF. The DNA for the CDR3 is TGTGCCAGCAGCCCGCGGACTAGCGGGGCCTTGGGAGATACGCAGTATTTT.

The gene calls are TRBV14 and TRBJ2-7; D is undetermined. The CDR3 contains 12 residues. Germline CDR1 and CDR2: SGHDN and FVKESK. Trimming removed 0 bases at V and 7 bases at J, with 7 bases between. The CDR3: CASSQDFKEQYF. CDR3 in DNA: TGTGCCAGCAGCCAAGATTTTAAAGAGCAGTACTTC.

This clone was seen more than once but under ten times. V is TRBV6-1 and J is TRBJ2-3; 14 nucleotides align to TRBD2. The CDR3 totals 15 residues. With 4 bases clipped from V and 4 bases from J, the junction kept 1 base outside the gene matches. In germline, CDR1 is MNHNS, CDR2 SASEGT. The CDR3 sequence is CASSGTSGGSDTQYF. CDR3 DNA sequence: TGTGCCAGCAGTGGGACTAGCGGGGGGTCAGATACGCAGTATTTT.

The V call is TRBV7-6, the J call TRBJ2-1; possibly TRBD2 for D (5 bases). Trimming removed 4 bases at V and 8 bases at J, with 15 bases between. The CDR3 is 14 amino acids. In germline, CDR1 is SGHVS, CDR2 FNYEAQ. The CDR3 protein is CASSSVVAPYEQFF. The CDR3 nucleotides are TGTGCCAGCAGCTCCGTGGTAGCGCCCTATGAGCAGTTCTTC.

V usage is TRBV2 and J usage is TRBJ2-3; TRBD2 matches at 8 bases. In germline, CDR1 is SNHLY, CDR2 FYNNEI. This CDR3 region has 15 residues. The junction had 6 bases not matched to a gene; V was cut back by 6 bases and J by 1 base. The CDR3 is CASSRLAGGTDTQYF. The CDR3 bases are TGTGCCAGCAGCCGCCTAGCGGGTGGCACAGATACGCAGTATTTT.

The V gene is TRBV10-3, the J gene TRBJ2-5; 11 positions match TRBD1. Germline CDR1 is ENHRY and CDR2 is SYGVKD. This CDR3 comprises 16 residues. Trimming cost V 2 bases and J 4 bases; bases outside gene matches: 6. The CDR3 here is CAISEADRGLLETQYF. The CDR3, as DNA: TGTGCCATCAGTGAGGCGGACAGGGGGCTCTTAGAGACCCAGTACTTC.

CDR3 DNA sequence: TGTGCCTGGAGTGTACTGCCTGAGCGAGGGGAGCTGTTTTTT. Its protein is CAWSVLPERGELFF. J is TRBJ2-2 and V is TRBV30; D is undetermined. The CDR3 is 14 amino acids. The germline gives CDR1 GTSNPN, CDR2 SVGIG (reference sequence). Trimming pared 0 bases from V and 8 bases from J, leaving 13 bases between. Using reference TRBV30 and TRBJ2-2 for the parts outside the CDR3, the full variable domain is SQTIHQWPATLVQPVGSPLSLECTVEGTSNPNLYWYRQAAGRGLQLLFYSVGIGQISSEVPQNLSASRPQDRQFILSSKKLLLSDSGFYLCAWSVLPERGELFFGEGSRLTVL.

The sample holds one count of this clone. V is TRBV19 and J is TRBJ2-6; 10 bases fit TRBD1. V lost 1 base, J lost 4 bases, and 4 bases stayed unmatched. The CDR3 has 17 amino acids. Per the germline V gene, CDR1 is LNHDA and CDR2 is SQIVND (reference sequence). The chain's CDR3 is CASSIGQGALGANVLTF. CDR3 DNA sequence: TGTGCCAGTAGTATAGGACAGGGGGCTCTGGGGGCCAACGTCCTGACTTTC.

This sequence joins TRBV4-1 and TRBJ2-3, with 10 bases lining up with TRBD2. Germline V gene sequence: CDR1 MGHRA, CDR2 YSYEKL. V was clipped by 4 bases and J by 3 bases; unmatched bases: 10. The CDR3 loop spans 17 amino acids. The CDR3: CASSLMGLAGVTDTQYF. CDR3 coding DNA: TGCGCCAGCAGCCTCATGGGGCTAGCGGGAGTAACAGATACGCAGTATTTT.

The chain combines TRBV27 with TRBJ1-5, with D perhaps TRBD1 (6 bases). Germline V gene sequence: CDR1 MNHEY, CDR2 SMNVEV (reference sequence). This CDR3 comprises 15 residues. V was clipped by 4 bases and J by 3 bases, with 13 bases between them. Here the CDR3 DNA reads TGTGCCAGCAGTTCCAGGACAGCTCTCAATCAGCCCCAGCATTTT. Encoded protein: CASSSRTALNQPQHF.